Listed below are T cell receptor beta chains from one sample, sequenced in a study of cytomegalovirus exposure and HLA in healthy donors. Some clones are missing from TCRdb's copy, which holds only in-frame ones; the method was immunoSEQ multiplex PCR. This table has about 190,000 clones, approximately 80% appearing once. What was sequenced was PBMCs. All receptors derive from a woman aged 25 to 39 in good health and CMV-seropositive. Each CDR3 is given with its conserved first and last residue. D genes are given only for firm matches. Clone size is not always given. Where it is, it says once, few, many or a class for expanded clones.

-	TRBD1	TRBJ2-7	TRBV28	CASSYSGGYEQYF	TGTGCCAGCAGTTACTCAGGGGGCTACGAGCAGTACTTC
-	-	TRBJ2-3	TRBV6-5	CASSVRVSVDTQYF	TGTGCCAGCAGTGTGAGGGTTAGCGTTGATACGCAGTATTTT
-	TRBD1	TRBJ1-1	TRBV29-1	CSVVTGGRDTEAFF	TGCAGCGTTGTGACAGGGGGCAGGGACACTGAAGCTTTCTTT
-	-	TRBJ1-2	TRBV29-1	CSTGEAANYGYTF	TGCAGCACGGGAGAGGCTGCCAACTATGGCTACACCTTC
-	TRBD2	TRBJ2-7	TRBV11-2	CASSLGWRGGHEQYF	TGTGCCAGCAGCTTGGGCTGGCGGGGGGGCCACGAGCAGTACTTC
-	-	TRBJ2-2	TRBV11-2	CASSLSQGWELFF	TGTGCCAGCAGCCTTTCCCAGGGCTGGGAGCTGTTTTTT
-	TRBD1	TRBJ2-2	TRBV6-1	CASSERDRGTGELFF	TGTGCCAGCAGTGAACGGGACAGGGGGACCGGGGAGCTGTTTTTT
-	TRBD1	TRBJ1-2	TRBV7-9	CASSLGTGGTLYGYTF	TGTGCCAGCAGCTTGGGGACAGGGGGTACTCTCTATGGCTACACCTTC
-	TRBD1	TRBJ1-5	TRBV14	CASSQGGGFNQPQHF	TGTGCCAGCAGCCAAGGAGGGGGCTTTAATCAGCCCCAGCATTTT
-	TRBD2	TRBJ2-1	TRBV14	CASSPLAGVDNEQFF	TGTGCCAGCAGTCCACTAGCGGGGGTCGACAATGAGCAGTTCTTC
-	-	TRBJ1-1	TRBV5-6	CASSLVRLSTEAFF	TGTGCCAGCAGCTTGGTCAGGCTGAGCACTGAAGCTTTCTTT
-	-	TRBJ2-7	TRBV27	CASSFGQVSWRSYEQYF	TGTGCCAGCAGTTTCGGCCAAGTTTCTTGGAGATCCTACGAGCAGTACTTC
-	TRBD1	TRBJ1-2	TRBV28	CASSSWAGGGGYTF	TGTGCCAGCAGTTCCTGGGCAGGGGGCGGTGGCTACACCTTC
-	-	TRBJ2-5	TRBV6-6	CASSPLAPGETQYF	TGTGCCAGCAGCCCATTGGCCCCCGGGGAGACCCAGTACTTC
-	-	TRBJ1-6	TRBV2	CASTYGRQGGRSPLHF	TGTGCCAGCACCTACGGCCGGCAGGGCGGCCGTTCACCCCTCCACTTT
-	-	TRBJ2-5	TRBV28	CASSFPFATSLGEQYF	TGTGCCAGCAGCTTCCCCTTTGCAACCTCGCTTGGAGAGCAGTACTTC
-	TRBD1	TRBJ1-2	TRBV10-1	CASSELPGGLDNYGYTF	TGCGCCAGCAGTGAGCTTCCAGGGGGTTTGGATAACTATGGCTACACCTTC
-	-	TRBJ1-2	TRBV29-1	CSVEGNGYGYTF	TGCAGCGTTGAAGGGAACGGGTATGGCTACACCTTC
-	TRBD1	TRBJ1-2	TRBV30	CAWYIQGVEYGYTF	TGTGCCTGGTACATTCAGGGGGTGGAGTATGGCTACACCTTC
few	TRBD1	TRBJ2-7	TRBV28	CASASAGQGPYEQYF	TGTGCCAGCGCGTCCGCGGGACAGGGACCCTACGAGCAGTACTTC
once	-	TRBJ2-5	TRBV28	CASSLWGEETLETQYF	TGTGCCAGCAGTTTGTGGGGGGAAGAGACATTAGAGACCCAGTACTTC
-	TRBD1	TRBJ1-1	TRBV13	CASSPAQGMETEAFF	TGTGCCAGCAGCCCAGCACAGGGGATGGAGACTGAAGCTTTCTTT
-	TRBD1	TRBJ2-7	TRBV30	CAWRGTGLGEQYF	TGTGCCTGGAGGGGGACAGGTCTGGGCGAGCAGTACTTC
-	TRBD1	TRBJ1-3	TRBV6-1	CASTPDRGSGSTIYF	TGTGCCAGCACTCCGGACAGGGGCTCTGGAAGCACCATATATTTT
few	-	TRBJ1-4	TRBV4-1	CASSQEIGRVGEKLFF	TGCGCCAGCAGCCAAGAAATTGGCAGGGTGGGGGAAAAACTGTTTTTT
few	TRBD1	TRBJ2-5	TRBV30	CACANKGTDQETQYF	TGTGCCTGTGCTAATAAAGGGACAGACCAAGAGACCCAGTACTTC
once	-	TRBJ1-4	TRBV13	CASSWGPFSNEKLFF	TGTGCCAGCAGCTGGGGGCCCTTCTCTAATGAAAAACTGTTTTTT
once	TRBD2	TRBJ2-3	TRBV5-1	CASSLVRGGAADTQYF	TGCGCCAGCAGCTTGGTCCGCGGGGGGGCCGCAGATACGCAGTATTTT
-	TRBD1	TRBJ1-1	TRBV2	CASSADRDLGGTEAFF	TGTGCCAGCAGTGCCGACAGGGATCTAGGGGGAACTGAAGCTTTCTTT
few	TRBD1	TRBJ1-2	TRBV6-1	CASSPDRGGGYTF	TGTGCCAGCAGCCCAGACAGGGGAGGTGGCTACACCTTC
-	TRBD1	TRBJ2-1	TRBV4-1	CASSPDRAFINEQFF	TGCGCCAGCAGCCCTGACAGGGCTTTTATTAATGAGCAGTTCTTC
-	TRBD1	TRBJ2-7	TRBV7-7	CASSLDTGEEQYF	TGTGCTAGCAGCTTAGACACAGGGGAGGAGCAGTACTTC
-	TRBD2	TRBJ2-3	TRBV7-8	CASSLYRSGNADTQYF	TGTGCCAGCAGCTTATACCGGAGCGGGAACGCAGATACGCAGTATTTT
-	TRBD1	TRBJ2-3	TRBV5-1	CASSSETGVSTDTQYF	TGCGCCAGCAGCTCCGAGACAGGGGTGAGCACAGATACGCAGTATTTT
-	TRBD1	TRBJ2-7	TRBV4-1	CASSQGNLAGQGNEQYF	TGCGCCAGCAGCCAAGGAAACCTGGCGGGACAGGGAAACGAGCAGTACTTC
few	-	TRBJ1-1	TRBV2	CASSGQENTEAFF	TGTGCCAGCAGTGGACAAGAGAACACTGAAGCTTTCTTT
-	TRBD1	TRBJ1-1	TRBV30	CAWSVPWTGNTEAFF	TGTGCCTGGAGTGTACCCTGGACAGGGAACACTGAAGCTTTCTTT
-	TRBD2	TRBJ2-1	TRBV6-1	CASTSERGSYNEQFF	TGTGCCAGCACTTCTGAGCGGGGAAGCTACAATGAGCAGTTCTTC